These T cell receptor beta chains were read from a single sample in a study of identical twins. Using its own MiXCR run on the 5' RACE reads, TCRdb lists one record per CDR3 protein. Among fewer than 250,000 distinct CDR3 sequences listed, roughly 10% were seen once. The sequencing sample was made of memory (CD45RO+) T cells sorted from blood. These receptors came from a young woman in good health. Both conserved end residues are part of each CDR3.

V gene: TRBV4-2; CDR3 protein: CASSSGQLYEQYF
V gene: TRBV14; CDR3 protein: CASSKAWSVAFF
V gene: TRBV5-1; CDR3 protein: CASRGGLYGYTF
V gene: TRBV7-9; CDR3 protein: CASSPRTGNTEAFF
V gene: TRBV14; CDR3 protein: CASSQLSNYGYTF
V gene: TRBV9; CDR3 protein: CASSVEPLSAGRGYTF
V gene: TRBV20-1; CDR3 protein: CCARDPLGSFGPQETQYF
V gene: TRBV7-8; CDR3 protein: CASIRGGLSGANVLTF
V gene: TRBV7-9; CDR3 protein: CASSLTGTRNEKLFF
V gene: TRBV12-3/TRBV12-4; CDR3 protein: CASSQLNSPDTQYF
V gene: TRBV27; CDR3 protein: CASSLPSRPETQYF
V gene: TRBV6-5; CDR3 protein: CASSWLDTQYF
V gene: TRBV7-7; CDR3 protein: CASSAGLAGGNEQFF
V gene: TRBV7-2; CDR3 protein: CASSLKPGQGFKAFF
V gene: TRBV20-1; CDR3 protein: CSAARTGSEGYTF
V gene: TRBV5-4; CDR3 protein: CASTPLAGDTGELFF
V gene: TRBV6-1; CDR3 protein: CASRGQGDPRGKNIQYF
V gene: TRBV5-6; CDR3 protein: CASSLVDSEQFF
V gene: TRBV5-6; CDR3 protein: CASSFGGNNEQFF
V gene: TRBV29-1; CDR3 protein: CSVLTGGYEQYF
V gene: TRBV5-1; CDR3 protein: CASSSPAGVSGELFF
V gene: TRBV6-1; CDR3 protein: CASSGDSRTQYF
V gene: TRBV20-1; CDR3 protein: CSARVVSSGPSNQPQHF
V gene: TRBV7-8; CDR3 protein: CASRSDRGSNQPQHF
V gene: TRBV6-2/TRBV6-3; CDR3 protein: CASSYPTSGMGDEQFF
V gene: TRBV25-1; CDR3 protein: CASSEWAGSKEWTQYF
V gene: TRBV24-1; CDR3 protein: CATSDGGRTQYF
V gene: TRBV12-3/TRBV12-4; CDR3 protein: CASSLGHSTGGSGNTIYF